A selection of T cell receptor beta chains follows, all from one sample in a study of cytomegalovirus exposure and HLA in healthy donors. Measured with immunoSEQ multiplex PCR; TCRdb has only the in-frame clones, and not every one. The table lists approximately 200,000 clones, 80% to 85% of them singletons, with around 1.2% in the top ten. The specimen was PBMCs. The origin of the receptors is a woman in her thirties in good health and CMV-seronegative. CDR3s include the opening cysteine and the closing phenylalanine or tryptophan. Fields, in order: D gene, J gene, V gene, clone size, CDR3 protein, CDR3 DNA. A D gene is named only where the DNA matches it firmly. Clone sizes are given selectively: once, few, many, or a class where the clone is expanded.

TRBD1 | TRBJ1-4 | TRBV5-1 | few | CASSGTRTGPEKLFF | TGCGCCAGCAGCGGGACCCGGACAGGGCCTGAAAAACTGTTTTTT
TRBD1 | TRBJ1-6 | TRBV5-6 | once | CASSLDSGQHYNSPLHF | TGTGCCAGCAGCTTGGATTCGGGACAGCACTATAATTCACCCCTCCACTTT
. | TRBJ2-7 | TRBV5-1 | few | CASSQTGAYEQYF | TGCGCCAGCAGCCAGACAGGTGCTTACGAGCAGTACTTC
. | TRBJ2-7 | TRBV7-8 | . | CASSLALDWYEQYF | TGTGCCAGCAGCTTAGCGCTAGACTGGTACGAGCAGTACTTC
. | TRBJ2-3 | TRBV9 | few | CASSSLAASTDTQYF | TGTGCCAGCAGCTCCCTAGCAGCTAGCACAGATACGCAGTATTTT
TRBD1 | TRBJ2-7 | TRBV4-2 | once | CASSQGTGGSYEQYF | TGTGCCAGCAGCCAAGGGACAGGGGGGTCCTACGAGCAGTACTTC
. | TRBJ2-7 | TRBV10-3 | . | CAIKDHGGSYEQYF | TGTGCCATCAAGGACCATGGAGGATCCTACGAGCAGTACTTC
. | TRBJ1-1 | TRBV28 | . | CASSLNPQGGLAFF | TGTGCCAGCAGTTTAAACCCTCAGGGAGGGCTAGCTTTCTTT
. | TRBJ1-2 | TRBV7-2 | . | CASSKDGLANYGYTF | TGTGCCAGCAGCAAAGACGGCCTAGCTAACTATGGCTACACCTTC
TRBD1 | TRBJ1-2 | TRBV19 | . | CASSIDRRQGRIF | TGTGCCAGTAGTATAGACCGGCGACAGGGGAGGATCTTC
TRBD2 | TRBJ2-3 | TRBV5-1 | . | CASSWGGVEDTQYF | TGCGCCAGCAGCTGGGGGGGAGTGGAAGATACGCAGTATTTT
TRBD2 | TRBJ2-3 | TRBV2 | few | CARELAGTDTQYF | TGTGCCAGGGAACTAGCGGGCACAGATACGCAGTATTTT
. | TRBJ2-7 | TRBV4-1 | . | CASSPHRRADEQYF | TGCGCCAGCAGCCCTCACCGGAGGGCCGACGAGCAGTACTTC
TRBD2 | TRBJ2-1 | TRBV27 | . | CASSTTSAQGQFF | TGTGCCAGCAGTACAACTAGCGCCCAGGGGCAGTTCTTC
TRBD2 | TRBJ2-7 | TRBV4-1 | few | CASSLRLAEFPYEQYF | TGCGCCAGCAGCCTAAGACTAGCGGAGTTCCCTTACGAGCAGTACTTC
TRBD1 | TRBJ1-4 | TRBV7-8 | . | CASSPYRGRGEKLFF | TGTGCCAGCAGCCCTTACAGGGGGAGAGGTGAAAAACTGTTTTTT
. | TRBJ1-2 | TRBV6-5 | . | CASSYLPQGYGYTF | TGTGCCAGCAGTTACCTGCCTCAGGGGTACGGCTACACCTTC
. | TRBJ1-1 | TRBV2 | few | CASSDWPKAFF | TGTGCCAGCAGTGACTGGCCCAAAGCTTTCTTT
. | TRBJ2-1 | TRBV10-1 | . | CASSDSHLNSYNEQFF | TGCGCCAGCAGTGATAGTCATCTAAACTCCTACAATGAGCAGTTCTTC
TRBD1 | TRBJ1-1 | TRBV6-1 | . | CASSERQGTEAFF | TGTGCCAGCAGTGAAAGACAGGGGACCGAAGCTTTCTTT
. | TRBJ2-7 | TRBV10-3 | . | CAISAGTPSYEQYF | TGTGCCATCAGTGCAGGGACTCCCTCCTACGAGCAGTACTTC
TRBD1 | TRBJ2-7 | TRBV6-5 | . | CASSKGQGAYEQYF | TGTGCCAGCAGTAAAGGACAGGGGGCCTACGAGCAGTACTTC
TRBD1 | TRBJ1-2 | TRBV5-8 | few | CASSLAGTGGYYTF | TGTGCCAGCAGCTTGGCCGGGACAGGGGGCTATTACACCTTC
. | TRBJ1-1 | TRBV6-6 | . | CASSYSRANTEAFF | TGTGCCAGCAGTTACTCCCGAGCGAACACTGAAGCTTTCTTT
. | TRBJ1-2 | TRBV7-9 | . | CASSTGGLEDYGYTF | TGTGCCAGCAGCACCGGCGGGCTCGAGGACTATGGCTACACCTTC
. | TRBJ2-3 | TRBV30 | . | CAWSRSTDTQYF | TGTGCCTGGAGTCGGTCTACAGATACGCAGTATTTT
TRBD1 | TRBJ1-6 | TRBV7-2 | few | CASRSVGGQGDSPLHF | TGTGCCAGCAGGTCTGTTGGGGGACAGGGCGATTCACCCCTCCACTTT
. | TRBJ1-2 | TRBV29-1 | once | CSVEGGGNYGYTF | TGCAGCGTTGAAGGTGGAGGGAACTATGGCTACACCTTC
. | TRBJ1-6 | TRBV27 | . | CASSQGLYSPLHF | TGTGCCAGCAGCCAGGGTCTATATTCACCCCTCCACTTT
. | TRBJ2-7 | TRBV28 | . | CASIVPGTYEQYF | TGTGCCAGCATAGTGCCAGGGACCTACGAGCAGTACTTC
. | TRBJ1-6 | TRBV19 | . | CASSSQYTGRNSPLHF | TGTGCCAGTAGTAGCCAGTATACAGGGAGAAATTCACCCCTCCACTTT
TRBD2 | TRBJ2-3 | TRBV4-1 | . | CASSPPSGGNTVADTQYF | TGCGCCAGCAGCCCTCCTAGCGGGGGGAACACTGTCGCAGATACGCAGTATTTT
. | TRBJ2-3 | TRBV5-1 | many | CASSLGRRGRTDTQYF | TGCGCCAGCAGCTTGGGTCGGAGGGGGCGCACAGATACGCAGTATTTT
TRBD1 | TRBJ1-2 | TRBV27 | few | CASGRDRGNSYGYTF | TGTGCCAGCGGCCGGGACAGGGGAAACAGCTATGGCTACACCTTC
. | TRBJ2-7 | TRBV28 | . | CASTPTVTYEQYF | TGTGCCAGCACCCCCACAGTTACCTACGAGCAGTACTTC
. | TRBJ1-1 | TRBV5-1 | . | CASSLWGRRTNTEAFF | TGCGCCAGCAGCTTGTGGGGGCGCCGGACAAACACTGAAGCTTTCTTT
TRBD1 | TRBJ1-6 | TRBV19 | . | CASTYLSGTGTSPLHF | TGTGCCAGTACCTACCTCTCCGGGACAGGGACTTCACCCCTCCACTTT
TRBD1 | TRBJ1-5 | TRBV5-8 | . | CASSLGQGVGQPQHF | TGTGCCAGCAGCCTCGGACAGGGTGTCGGTCAGCCCCAGCATTTT
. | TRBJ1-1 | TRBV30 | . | CACEVSPDTEAFF | TGTGCCTGCGAGGTGAGCCCCGACACTGAAGCTTTCTTT
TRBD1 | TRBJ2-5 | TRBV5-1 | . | CASSWAGTGSEETQYF | TGCGCCAGCAGCTGGGCCGGGACAGGGTCTGAGGAGACCCAGTACTTC
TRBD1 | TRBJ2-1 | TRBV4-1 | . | CASSHRQGEQFF | TGCGCCAGCAGCCATCGACAGGGTGAGCAGTTCTTC
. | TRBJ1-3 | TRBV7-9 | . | CASSRRGASSGNTIYF | TGTGCCAGCAGCCGGCGGGGCGCCTCCTCTGGAAACACCATATATTTT
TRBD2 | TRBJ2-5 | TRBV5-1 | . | CASSSGGETQYF | TGCGCCAGCAGCTCCGGGGGGGAGACCCAGTACTTC
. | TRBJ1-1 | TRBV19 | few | CATAAGNTPNTEAFF | TGTGCCACCGCGGCAGGGAATACTCCCAACACTGAAGCTTTCTTT
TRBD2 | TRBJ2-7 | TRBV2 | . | CASSAGGGAYSYEQYF | TGTGCCAGCAGTGCCGGCGGGGGGGCCTACTCCTACGAGCAGTACTTC
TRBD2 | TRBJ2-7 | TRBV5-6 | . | CASSRGVASSYEQYF | TGTGCCAGCAGCCGGGGGGTAGCGAGTTCCTACGAGCAGTACTTC
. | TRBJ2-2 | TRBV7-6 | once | CASSPNTSPGELFF | TGTGCCAGCAGCCCCAACACTAGTCCCGGGGAGTTGTTTTTT